The sequence of this T cell receptor (beta chain) was determined in a study of T cell responses to AZD1222 COVID-19 vaccine. Study-wide results and caveats: Donors were largely white British and mainly female; clonal diversity was possibly underestimated. The study reported that nearly half of spike-specific TCRs target unmutated variant regions.

CDR1 SNHLY and CDR2 FYNNEI come from the germline V gene. This CDR3 has 12 residues. The V gene lost 7 bases and the J gene lost 8 bases, with 11 bases spanning the gap. A note on this clone: Its antigen is currently unknown.

The method was immunoSEQ multiplex PCR; TCRdb's version includes in-frame clones alone and lacks a portion of them. The data contain about 75,000 clones, 88% of them singletons. The chain carries TRBV2 and TRBJ1-4; D gene unclear. The receptor was derived from an adult who received the MenACWY meningococcal vaccine as a control. The specimen was peripheral blood, collected 28 days after the second dose of the MenACWY control vaccine. CDR3 DNA sequence: TGTGCCAGCACGTTAGTTTTGGAAAAACTGTTTTTT. This gives the protein CASTLVLEKLFF. The whole variable domain, filled in from reference TRBV2 and TRBJ1-4, reads EPEVTQTPSHQVTQMGQEVILRCVPISNHLYFYWYRQILGQKVEFLVSFYNNEISEKSEIFDDQFSVERPDGSNFTLKIRSTKLEDSAMYFCASTLVLEKLFFGSGTQLSVL.